This T cell receptor (beta chain) was captured by sequencing in a study of CD8+ T cells in alopecia areata. On the study more broadly: Tofacitinib treatment spanned 6 to 18 months, with 6 months off drug afterward. Study results and limitations: An increase in clonality over normal scalp was evident in lesional scalp, especially alopecia totalis/universalis.

This sample's treatment: oral pan-JAK inhibitor, 5-10 mg twice daily. Reverse transcription of extracted RNA yielded cDNA, which provided the sequencing template. Sequenced by immunoSEQ multiplex PCR; TCRdb stores in-frame clones only, minus some. The sample lists some 98,000 clones, around 60% seen once, with 15% to 17% in the top ten. Trimming removed 3 bases from V and 0 bases from J, with 8 bases in between. Germline V CDR1 and CDR2: LNHDA, SQIVND (reference sequence). This CDR3 is built from 14 residues. Only a few counts were recorded for this clone. The antigen remains unidentified. The sequence derives from a human donor with alopecia areata. This specimen was CD8+ T cells sorted from blood, taken at week 4, from a patient treated with tofacitinib. The chain couples TRBV19 to TRBJ1-1, with D perhaps TRBD1 (5 bases). DNA for the CDR3: TGTGCCAGTAGTATCTCAGGGATGAACACTGAAGCTTTCTTT. Residues: CASSISGMNTEAFF.